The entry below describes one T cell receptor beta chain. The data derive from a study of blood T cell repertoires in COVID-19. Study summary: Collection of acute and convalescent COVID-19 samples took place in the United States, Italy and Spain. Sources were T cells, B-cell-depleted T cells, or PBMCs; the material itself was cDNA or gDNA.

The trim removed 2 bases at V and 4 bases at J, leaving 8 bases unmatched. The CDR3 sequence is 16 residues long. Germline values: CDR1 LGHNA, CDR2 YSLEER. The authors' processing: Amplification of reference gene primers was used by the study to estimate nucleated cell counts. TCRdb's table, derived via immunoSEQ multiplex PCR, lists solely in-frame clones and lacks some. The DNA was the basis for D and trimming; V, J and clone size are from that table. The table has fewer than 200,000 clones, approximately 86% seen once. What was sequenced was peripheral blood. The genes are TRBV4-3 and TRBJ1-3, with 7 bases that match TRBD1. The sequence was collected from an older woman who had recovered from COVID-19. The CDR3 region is CASSQLPGQQGNTIYF. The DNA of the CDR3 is TGCGCCAGCAGCCAACTCCCGGGACAGCAAGGAAACACCATATATTTT.